Shown below are 20 T cell receptor beta chains from a single sample sequenced in a study of CD4 T cell repertoires in COVID-19. Repertoires were generated with immunoSEQ multiplex PCR, while TCRdb's copy carries only in-frame clones and drops some. The sample lists approximately 75,000 clones; 83% were seen once. The starting material was CD4+ T cells from peripheral blood, obtained after recovery from COVID-19. Receptors were obtained from a human donor who had COVID-19.

The CDR3 loop is CAISESLVDGYTF. In DNA, the CDR3 is TGTGCCATCAGTGAGTCGTTGGTAGACGGCTACACCTTC. The rearrangement uses TRBV10-3 and TRBJ1-2; D call uncertain. CDR1 and CDR2 (germline): ENHRY, SYGVKD. There are 13 residues in the CDR3. Between the trimmed V and J ends, which lost 0 bases and 8 bases, there was a span of 10 bases.

This clone was recorded once. The V call is TRBV28, the J call TRBJ1-5; 9 bases fit TRBD1. The germline V gene encodes CDR1 MDHEN and CDR2 SYDVKM. This CDR3 is 16 amino acids long. Trimming removed 8 bases from V and 5 bases from J; junction bases left unmatched: 13. The CDR3 region has the DNA TGTGCCAGCTCCGTCACGACAGGGGGGGAACATCAGCCCCAGCATTTT. Protein sequence: CASSVTTGGEHQPQHF.

The V call is TRBV28, the J call TRBJ1-2; 8 bases line up with TRBD1. The CDR3 spans 17 residues. The V gene end was trimmed by 4 bases and the J gene end by 5 bases; junction bases not matched to a gene: 15. CDR1 and CDR2 from the germline V gene are MDHEN and SYDVKM. The CDR3 bases are TGTGCCAGCAGTTCAACAGGGGGTCAGGTAGAGGGATATGGCTACACCTTC. Its protein is CASSSTGGQVEGYGYTF.

J is TRBJ2-1 and V is TRBV29-1; no firm D call. Trimming took off 3 bases at V and 6 bases at J, with 12 bases between the two ends. The germline gives CDR1 SQVTM, CDR2 ANQGSEA. CDR3 length: 13 residues. CDR3 region: CSVDKVESNEQFF. CDR3 nucleotide sequence: TGCAGCGTTGACAAGGTGGAATCCAATGAGCAGTTCTTC.

The CDR3 coding sequence is TGTGCCAGCAGCCCAAAGGTTGGACTAGCCCGTCTCGAGCAGTTCTTC. This gives the protein CASSPKVGLARLEQFF. The chain uses TRBV11-3 and TRBJ2-1; 8 bases align to TRBD2. Germline V gene data show CDR1 as SGHNT and CDR2 as YENEEA. The CDR3 has 16 amino acids. V lost 5 bases and J lost 10; bases outside the gene matches: 16.

The table lists this clone with a few counts. V gene TRBV9 combines with J gene TRBJ1-1; 7 bases are a match to TRBD1. V shed 4 bases and J 2 bases; nucleotides not matched to a gene: 8. Germline values: CDR1 SGDLS, CDR2 YYNGEE. This CDR3 spans 15 amino acids. Here the CDR3 reads CASSSGTASNTEAFF. The CDR3 region has the DNA TGTGCCAGCAGCTCCGGGACAGCCAGTAACACTGAAGCTTTCTTT.

The V gene is TRBV24-1, the J gene TRBJ2-7; weak D call: TRBD2 (6 bases). CDR1 and CDR2 (germline): KGHDR, SFDVKD. This CDR3 comprises 15 residues. V was shortened by 6 bases and J by 2 bases, with 16 bases between the two germline ends. CDR3 in amino acids: CATSPGGLRTYEQYF. CDR3 nucleotide sequence: TGTGCCACCAGTCCTGGGGGACTTAGAACCTACGAGCAGTACTTC.

In DNA form, the CDR3 reads TGTGCCAGTAGTGAGGTAGCGGGGTCCGGGGAGCTGTTTTTT. Amino acids: CASSEVAGSGELFF. The chain is built from TRBV19 and TRBJ2-2; 8 nucleotides align to TRBD2. Looked up from germline, CDR1 is LNHDA and CDR2 is SQIVND (reference sequence). Unmatched junction bases numbered 5, after V lost 5 bases and J lost 6 bases. The CDR3 contains 14 residues.

This rearrangement joins TRBV3-1 (or the pseudogene TRBV3-2) to TRBJ1-3; D uncertain. This CDR3 comprises 15 residues. Trimming cost V 3 bases and J 0 bases, with 9 bases left between them. The germline V gene has CDR1 LGHDT and CDR2 YNNKEL (reference sequence). The CDR3 loop reads CASSQDGYSGNTIYF. The CDR3 nucleotides are TGTGCCAGCAGCCAGGACGGGTACTCTGGAAACACCATATATTTT.

The V and J genes are TRBV19 and TRBJ2-3; TRBD1 agrees at 8 bases. This CDR3 comprises 14 residues. Germline V gene sequence: CDR1 LNHDA, CDR2 SQIVND (reference sequence). The V gene end was trimmed by 5 bases and the J gene end by 4 bases; junction bases not matched to a gene: 5. This CDR3 reads CASSLDRGPDTQYF. CDR3 in DNA: TGTGCCAGTAGTCTCGACAGGGGCCCAGATACGCAGTATTTT.

The J gene is TRBJ1-5, the V gene TRBV2; D call uncertain. This CDR3 region has 14 residues. Trimming removed 1 base at V and 4 bases at J, with 8 bases between. The germline gives CDR1 SNHLY, CDR2 FYNNEI. CDR3 residues: CASSEGVGNQPQHF. Here the CDR3 DNA reads TGTGCCAGCAGTGAAGGGGTAGGGAATCAGCCCCAGCATTTT.

The chain joins TRBV4-1 to TRBJ2-1, with 8 positions matching TRBD2. Germline V CDR1 and CDR2: MGHRA, YSYEKL. The CDR3 loop spans 16 amino acids. The trim removed 0 bases at V and 8 bases at J, leaving 9 bases unmatched. The CDR3 spells CASSQETGGLHHEQFF. For the CDR3, the DNA is TGCGCCAGCAGCCAAGAGACGGGAGGGCTTCACCATGAGCAGTTCTTC.

The V call is TRBV19, the J call TRBJ1-2; the D is unclear. There are 15 residues in the CDR3. From germline, CDR1 is LNHDA and CDR2 SQIVND (reference sequence). V lost 0 bases, J lost 4 bases, and 12 bases lay in between. CDR3 amino acids: CASSIDGQKTYGYTF. CDR3 in DNA: TGTGCCAGTAGTATAGATGGGCAGAAAACCTATGGCTACACCTTC. Together with reference TRBV19 and TRBJ1-2, the CDR3 gives the full variable domain: DGGITQSPKYLFRKEGQNVTLSCEQNLNHDAMYWYRQDPGQGLRLIYYSQIVNDFQKGDIAEGYSVSREKKESFPLTVTSAQKNPTAFYLCASSIDGQKTYGYTFGSGTRLTVV.

CDR3 in DNA: TGCGCCAGCAGCCAACTTGGGGCAGGGAAGAACTATGGCTACACCTTC. Translating it yields CASSQLGAGKNYGYTF. The chain has TRBV4-1 and TRBJ1-2; the D gene is possibly TRBD1 (5 bases). Between the trimmed V and J ends, which lost 2 bases and 2 bases, there was a span of 15 bases. Per germline, CDR1 MGHRA and CDR2 YSYEKL. The CDR3 runs 16 residues.

The chain couples TRBV10-1 to TRBJ2-3; D unclear. Per germline, CDR1 WNHNN and CDR2 SYGVQD (reference sequence). V gave up 6 bases and J gave up 6 bases, with 22 bases separating them. This CDR3 comprises 16 residues. The CDR3 DNA reads TGCGCCAGCAGCGACTCCCGGGCCCCCCCTGGGGATACGCAGTATTTT. The encoded protein is CASSDSRAPPGDTQYF.

The rearrangement links TRBV28 to TRBJ1-5; D is undetermined. CDR3 length equals 17 residues. V shed 5 bases and J shed 3 bases, with 20 bases lying between them. Germline CDR1 is MDHEN and CDR2 is SYDVKM. The CDR3 spells CASSQMEGPEPNQPQHF. Here the CDR3 DNA reads TGTGCCAGCAGTCAAATGGAGGGTCCAGAGCCCAATCAGCCCCAGCATTTT.

J is TRBJ2-4 and V is TRBV20-1; D is unclear. V was trimmed by 3 bases and J by 5 bases, leaving 5 bases between them. Germline V CDR1 and CDR2: DFQATT, SNEGSKA (reference sequence). The length of the CDR3 is 11 residues. CDR3 DNA sequence: TGCAGTGCTAGTCGGGAAAACATTCAGTACTTC. Its protein is CSASRENIQYF.

The chain joins TRBV6-6 to TRBJ2-2, with a tentative D call TRBD2 (6 bases). The CDR3 has 15 residues. Trimming pared 8 bases from V and 3 bases from J, leaving 16 bases between. Germline CDR1 reads MNHNY; CDR2 reads SVGAGI (reference sequence). In nucleotides, the CDR3 is TGTGCCAGCGGGTCCAAGGCGGGGCACACCGGGGAGCTGTTTTTT. Its translation: CASGSKAGHTGELFF.

CDR3 sequence (DNA): TGTGCCAGCAGCGCCAGGGGGGCATCTGATACGCAGTATTTT. Protein sequence: CASSARGASDTQYF. This chain links TRBV6-5 with TRBJ2-3; tentatively, D is TRBD1 (7 bases). Germline CDR1 is MNHEY and CDR2 is SVGAGI. This CDR3 has 14 residues. The V gene lost 6 bases and the J gene lost 6 bases, with 16 bases spanning the gap.

This clone was found once. The chain links TRBV19 to TRBJ2-7; TRBD1 agrees at 9 bases. CDR1 and CDR2 (germline): LNHDA, SQIVND (reference sequence). The CDR3 consists of 14 residues. V shed 3 bases, J shed 5 bases, and the junction held 5 bases outside the gene matches. CDR3 coding DNA: TGTGCCAGTAGTATGGACAGGGGTTTTGACGAGCAGTACTTC. Translating gives CASSMDRGFDEQYF. Full variable domain (outside the CDR3, taken from reference TRBV19 and TRBJ2-7): DGGITQSPKYLFRKEGQNVTLSCEQNLNHDAMYWYRQDPGQGLRLIYYSQIVNDFQKGDIAEGYSVSREKKESFPLTVTSAQKNPTAFYLCASSMDRGFDEQYFGPGTRLTVT.